Below, 32 T cell receptor beta chains from the same sample are listed, as sequenced in a study of regulatory T cells in long-lasting Graves disease. Documented time point: persistent/refractory GD, antithyroid drugs over 5 years with positive TRAb. PBMC-extracted RNA yielded the TCR library. According to the study, TCR beta libraries were built with iRepertoire HTBI primers and CDR3-region Arm-PCR. TCRdb fed the multiplex PCR reads into MiXCR, producing one record per CDR3 protein. The sample comprises about 460,000 distinct CDR3 sequences, about 20% of which are singletons, and around 12% rests with the top ten. This sample comprised peripheral blood mononuclear cells (PBMCs), obtained when the disease was refractory, from a patient treated with antithyroid drugs. The receptors here all came from a female donor with Graves disease.

This rearrangement joins TRBV7-2 to TRBJ2-3, with D perhaps matching TRBD1 (7 bases). Germline assignment: CDR1 SGHTA and CDR2 FQGNSA. The CDR3 totals 16 residues. V was cut by 2 bases and J by 0 bases, with 12 bases left in between. The CDR3 coding sequence is TGTGCCAGCAGCTTACGGGCAGGGGGGAGCACAGATACGCAGTATTTT. Its translation is CASSLRAGGSTDTQYF.

There are many counts of this clonotype. The rearrangement joins TRBV7-2 to TRBJ2-7; D is possibly TRBD2 (6 bases). This CDR3 has 14 residues. Trimming stripped 4 bases from V and 1 base from J, with 11 bases between. From germline, CDR1 is SGHTA and CDR2 FQGNSA. CDR3 bases: TGTGCCAGCAGCTCAGGCGGGATATCCTACGAGCAGTACTTC. Protein sequence: CASSSGGISYEQYF.

This clonotype was seen repeatedly, ten times or more. The chain joins TRBV7-2 to TRBJ2-7, with 10 bases lining up with TRBD2. Unmatched junction bases numbered 8, after V lost 5 bases and J lost 4 bases. The germline V gene has CDR1 SGHTA and CDR2 FQGNSA. The CDR3 length is 15 residues. CDR3 nucleotides: TGTGCCAGCAGCCAGAGGGCTAGCGGGAGTTACGAGCAGTACTTC. Its protein product is CASSQRASGSYEQYF. Together with reference TRBV7-2 and TRBJ2-7, the CDR3 gives the full variable domain: GAGVSQSPSNKVTEKGKDVELRCDPISGHTALYWYRQSLGQGLEFLIYFQGNSAPDKSGLPSDRFSAERTGGSVSTLTIQRTQQEDSAVYLCASSQRASGSYEQYFGPGTRLTVT.

This clonotype was detected once. The chain has TRBV11-3 and TRBJ2-3, with D possibly being TRBD1 or TRBD2 (5 bases each). Germline CDR1 reads SGHNT; CDR2 reads YENEEA. V was cut by 1 base and J by 9 bases, with 14 bases left in between. The CDR3 length is 14 residues. CDR3 region: CASSLAPTAVTQYF. Written as DNA, the CDR3 is TGTGCCAGCAGCTTAGCCCCGACAGCGGTCACGCAGTATTTT.

The chain recombines TRBV5-5 with TRBJ1-2, with TRBD1 matching 7 bases. CDR3 length: 17 amino acids. CDR1 and CDR2 from the germline V gene are SGHKS and YYEKEE (reference sequence). V lost 0 bases, J lost 7 bases, and 15 bases stayed unmatched. CDR3 DNA: TGTGCCAGCAGCTTGGATTTTCAAGGAGGGGGCGTTAGTGGCTACACCTTC. It specifies CASSLDFQGGGVSGYTF.

The chain carries TRBV5-6 and TRBJ1-6; D is unresolved. Germline V gene data show CDR1 as SGHDT and CDR2 as YYEEEE. V lost 5 bases and J lost 9, with 18 bases in between. The CDR3 runs to 15 residues. CDR3 in amino acids: CASSPTISGSSPLHF. The CDR3 bases are TGTGCCAGCAGTCCCACAATTTCAGGAAGTTCACCCCTCCACTTT.

The chain links TRBV19 to TRBJ1-2; 9 bases match TRBD1. After removal of 3 bases from V and 5 bases from J, the junction contained 10 bases not matched to a gene. The CDR3 loop spans 16 amino acids. Germline V lookup: CDR1 LNHDA, CDR2 SQIVND (reference sequence). Here the CDR3 reads CASSIRRDRERYGYTF. CDR3 bases: TGTGCCAGTAGTATCCGTAGGGACAGGGAAAGGTATGGCTACACCTTC.

This clonotype was observed many times. The rearrangement joins TRBV7-2 to TRBJ1-2, with D perhaps TRBD1 (6 bases). Trimming took off 8 bases at V and 2 bases at J, with 12 bases between the two ends. The germline gives CDR1 SGHTA, CDR2 FQGNSA. The CDR3 runs 13 residues. CDR3 amino acids: CASLRTANYGYTF. The DNA for the CDR3 is TGTGCCAGCCTTCGGACAGCGAACTATGGCTACACCTTC.

This clonotype was detected a few times. The chain is built from TRBV6-1 and TRBJ1-6; 10 bases align to TRBD1. The trim removed 7 bases at V and 8 bases at J, leaving 5 bases unmatched. This CDR3 contains 14 residues. Germline assignment: CDR1 MNHNS and CDR2 SASEGT. The CDR3 sequence: CASIRTGGDSPLHF. CDR3 sequence (DNA): TGTGCCAGCATACGGACAGGGGGAGATTCACCCCTCCACTTT.

This clonotype was seen repeatedly, ten times or more. The V call is TRBV7-2, the J call TRBJ2-5; 9 positions match TRBD2. The trim removed 1 base at V and 1 base at J, leaving 7 bases unmatched. CDR3 length: 17 residues. CDR1 is SGHTA, CDR2 FQGNSA, per germline. The CDR3 sequence is CASSLVILAGTQETQYF. For the CDR3, the DNA is TGTGCCAGCAGCTTAGTGATCCTAGCGGGGACCCAAGAGACCCAGTACTTC.

This chain uses TRBV25-1 with TRBJ1-2; D gene uncertain. V lost 10 bases and J lost 2, with 17 bases in between. The CDR3 length is 14 residues. CDR1 and CDR2 (germline): MGHDK, SYGVNS. The CDR3 DNA follows: TGTGCCACCCTTCCCCCCGGATTGAACTATGGCTACACCTTC. This encodes CATLPPGLNYGYTF.

The chain is built from TRBV12-3 or TRBV12-4 and TRBJ2-1; TRBD2 agrees at 11 bases. The trim removed 6 bases at V and 7 bases at J, leaving 5 bases unmatched. This CDR3 has 14 residues. The CDR3 coding sequence is TGTGCCAGCAGCCGACTAGCGGGGAGTAATGAGCAGTTCTTC. It codes for CASSRLAGSNEQFF.

There are many counts of this clonotype. This sequence joins TRBV2 and TRBJ2-7, with no clear D. With 8 bases removed from V and 6 bases from J, the gap between germline ends came to 8 bases. Germline CDR1 and CDR2: SNHLY and FYNNEI. The CDR3 is 10 amino acids. CDR3: CASQGFEQYF. The CDR3 DNA reads TGTGCCAGCCAAGGCTTCGAGCAGTACTTC.

This clonotype was picked up a small number of times. This chain uses TRBV20-1 with TRBJ1-5; 9 bases agree with TRBD1. Germline CDR1 and CDR2: DFQATT and SNEGSKA (reference sequence). The CDR3 is 17 amino acids. With V trimmed by 2 bases and J by 1 base, 9 bases remained unmatched. The CDR3 bases are TGCAGTGCTAGAAGGGACAGGGTAATGGGAAGCAATCAGCCCCAGCATTTT. Its translation: CSARRDRVMGSNQPQHF.

This clonotype was detected only a few times. The genes are TRBV15 and TRBJ1-1, with a tentative D call TRBD1 (6 bases). Trimming left V 5 bases short and J 4 bases short, with 14 bases between. The CDR3 has 14 residues. Germline CDR1 reads LNHNV; CDR2 reads YYDKDF (reference sequence). The chain's CDR3 is CATSVPTGPTEAFF. CDR3 in DNA: TGTGCCACCAGCGTACCGACAGGTCCCACTGAAGCTTTCTTT.

On this clonotype: A read error is possible here, since a much larger clone lies one base away. This chain joins TRBV3-1 and TRBJ1-1; TRBD1 matches at 11 bases. The CDR3 covers 15 residues. Per germline, CDR1 LGHDT and CDR2 YNNKEL (reference sequence). V shed 3 bases and J 0 bases; nucleotides not matched to a gene: 0. The CDR3 is CASSQGQGVNTEAFF. The CDR3 coding sequence is TGTGCCAGCAGCCAGGGACAGGGGGTGAACACTGAAGCTTTCTTT.

This clonotype has ten or more counts. The J gene is TRBJ2-5, the V gene TRBV2; D unclear. From germline, CDR1 is SNHLY and CDR2 FYNNEI. CDR3 length: 11 amino acids. With 4 bases removed from V and 5 bases from J, the gap between germline ends came to 5 bases. This CDR3 is CASSGAETQYF. The CDR3 DNA reads TGTGCCAGCAGTGGGGCGGAGACCCAGTACTTC.

This chain connects TRBV7-9 to TRBJ2-3; unclear D gene. Trimming stripped 3 bases from V and 3 bases from J, with 4 bases between. This CDR3 comprises 12 residues. Germline-derived CDR1 and CDR2 are SEHNR and FQNEAQ (reference sequence). The CDR3 here is CASSFRTDTQYF. The CDR3, as DNA: TGTGCCAGCAGCTTCAGGACAGATACGCAGTATTTT.

This clonotype turned up a few times. This sequence joins TRBV5-5 and TRBJ1-1; a weak D match, TRBD1 (5 bases). The CDR3 runs 13 residues. The V end was cut by 6 bases, the J end by 5 bases, with 14 bases between. Germline V gene sequence: CDR1 SGHKS, CDR2 YYEKEE (reference sequence). The CDR3 coding sequence is TGTGCCAGCACCGTGGACACGGGGACTGAAGCTTTCTTT. Translating it yields CASTVDTGTEAFF.

The chain joins TRBV5-1 to TRBJ1-1; D is perhaps TRBD1 (5 bases). Per the germline V gene, CDR1 is SGHRS and CDR2 is YFSETQ. The CDR3 extends over 17 amino acids. Trimming pared 6 bases from V and 1 base from J, leaving 22 bases between. Here the CDR3 DNA reads TGCGCCAGCACTCCCCGCGGCAGGGTAGTGGAGAACACTGAAGCTTTCTTT. Translated: CASTPRGRVVENTEAFF.

This clonotype has just a few counts. The chain recombines TRBV4-3 with TRBJ1-4; D call uncertain. The germline V gene encodes CDR1 LGHNA and CDR2 YSLEER. V was pared by 1 base and J by 7 bases, with 10 bases between. The CDR3 runs to 14 residues. The CDR3 DNA reads TGCGCCAGCAGCCAAGTCACAGTATCTGAAAAACTGTTTTTT. Its translation is CASSQVTVSEKLFF.

This clonotype was found many times. V usage is TRBV6-1 and J usage is TRBJ2-2; D might be TRBD2 (5 bases). V was shortened by 6 bases and J by 0 bases, with 8 bases between the two germline ends. The germline CDR1 and CDR2 sequences are MNHNS and SASEGT. The CDR3 contains 14 residues. CDR3 sequence (DNA): TGTGCCAGCAGCGACTATGCGAACACCGGGGAGCTGTTTTTT. It codes for CASSDYANTGELFF.

V usage is TRBV6-5 and J usage is TRBJ1-2, with a possible D match to TRBD1 (6 bases). This CDR3 region has 16 residues. V lost 0 bases and J 4 bases, leaving 15 bases between the germline ends. In germline, CDR1 is MNHEY, CDR2 SVGAGI. CDR3 in DNA: TGTGCCAGCAGTTACTCGGGGCAGGGGCCTTCCTATGGCTACACCTTC. It codes for CASSYSGQGPSYGYTF.

In this sample, this clonotype turned up a few times. The chain carries TRBV6-2 or TRBV6-3 and TRBJ2-5; TRBD1 matches 10 bases. The CDR3 consists of 15 residues. The germline CDR1 and CDR2 sequences are MNHEY and SVGEGT. J was trimmed by 1 base and V by 2 bases; bases with no gene match: 1. CDR3 residues: CASSYGTGVQETQYF. Here the CDR3 DNA reads TGTGCCAGCAGTTACGGGACAGGGGTCCAAGAGACCCAGTACTTC.

This clonotype was counted only a few times. This chain's CDR3 is CASRRQGRDYGYTF. The CDR3 bases are TGTGCCAGCAGACGACAGGGGCGCGACTATGGCTACACCTTC. The rearrangement links TRBV5-8 to TRBJ1-2; TRBD1 agrees at 8 bases. The CDR3 runs 14 residues. Trimming at V came to 5 bases and at J to 3 bases, leaving 6 bases not matched to a gene. Germline assignment: CDR1 SGHTS and CDR2 YDEGEE.

This clonotype was picked up many times. The rearrangement joins TRBV12-3 or TRBV12-4 to TRBJ2-4, with 7 positions matching TRBD2. V lost 5 bases to trimming and J lost 12 bases; unmatched junction nucleotides: 16. The CDR3 consists of 15 residues. CDR3: CASSPPGTTIDTQYF. For the CDR3, the DNA is TGTGCCAGCAGTCCCCCCGGGACTACGATAGACACTCAGTACTTC.

This chain links TRBV7-8 with TRBJ2-2; TRBD1 aligns across 9 bases. The CDR3 runs 13 residues. Germline V lookup: CDR1 SGHVS, CDR2 FQNEAQ. Trimming cost V 5 bases and J 7 bases; bases outside gene matches: 2. CDR3 in amino acids: CASSRTGVGELFF. The CDR3 region has the DNA TGTGCCAGCAGCCGGACAGGGGTCGGGGAGCTGTTTTTT.

The genes are TRBV12-3 or TRBV12-4 and TRBJ2-2; the D is unclear. Trimming took off 5 bases at V and 1 base at J, with 14 bases between the two ends. This CDR3 is 16 amino acids long. CDR3 amino acids: CASSPTHPGNTGELFF. The CDR3 DNA reads as TGTGCCAGCAGTCCGACCCACCCGGGGAACACCGGGGAGCTGTTTTTT.

The sample holds many counts of this clonotype. The chain is built from TRBV20-1 and TRBJ2-5; D might be TRBD1 (6 bases). The CDR3 loop spans 15 amino acids. Trimming removed 3 bases from V and 0 bases from J, with 14 bases in between. CDR1 and CDR2 from the germline V gene are DFQATT and SNEGSKA (reference sequence). CDR3 sequence reads: CSASPRTGYQETQYF. CDR3 bases: TGCAGTGCTAGCCCCCGAACAGGGTACCAAGAGACCCAGTACTTC.

This clonotype was counted many times. The CDR3 bases are TGTGCCAGCAGCCCCAACAGGGGACTTATGAACACTGAAGCTTTCTTT. This codes for CASSPNRGLMNTEAFF. The rearrangement joins TRBV11-2 to TRBJ1-1; 7 bases are a match to TRBD1. Germline trimming cut 5 bases from V and 0 bases from J; bases unmatched to any gene: 9. This CDR3 has 16 amino acids. The germline CDR1 and CDR2 sequences are SGHAT and FQNNGV.

This chain connects TRBV7-2 to TRBJ2-5; 8 positions match TRBD1. The V gene end was trimmed by 1 base and the J gene end by 1 base; junction bases not matched to a gene: 8. CDR1 and CDR2 (germline): SGHTA, FQGNSA. The CDR3 covers 17 residues. CDR3 bases: TGTGCCAGCAGCTTAGGAGGAGCAGGGGGCGGCCAAGAGACCCAGTACTTC. Translated: CASSLGGAGGGQETQYF.

This clonotype was seen at least ten times. The gene calls are TRBV12-3 or TRBV12-4 and TRBJ2-2; 9 bases map to TRBD2. V shed 1 base and J 1 base; nucleotides not matched to a gene: 4. This CDR3 has 17 residues. The CDR3 DNA reads TGTGCCAGCAGTTTAGAACTAGCGGGCCGGAACACCGGGGAGCTGTTTTTT. Residues: CASSLELAGRNTGELFF.